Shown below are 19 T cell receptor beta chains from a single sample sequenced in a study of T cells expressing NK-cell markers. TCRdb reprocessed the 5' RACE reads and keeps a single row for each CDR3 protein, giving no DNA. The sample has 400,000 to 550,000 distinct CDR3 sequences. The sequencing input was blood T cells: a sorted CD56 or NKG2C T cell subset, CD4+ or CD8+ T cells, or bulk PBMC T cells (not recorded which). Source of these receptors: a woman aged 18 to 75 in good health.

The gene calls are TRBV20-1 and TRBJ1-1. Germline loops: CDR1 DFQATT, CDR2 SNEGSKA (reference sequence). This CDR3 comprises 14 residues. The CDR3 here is CSANTQQWNTEAFF.

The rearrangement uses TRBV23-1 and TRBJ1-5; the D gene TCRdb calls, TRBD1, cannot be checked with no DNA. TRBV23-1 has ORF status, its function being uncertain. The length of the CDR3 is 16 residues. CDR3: CASSQCSTGGNQPQHF.

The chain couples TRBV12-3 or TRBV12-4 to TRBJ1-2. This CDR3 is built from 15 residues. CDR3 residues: CASSLAYLGAYGYTF.

This CDR3 is CSALGVAEQYF. This sequence joins TRBV20-1 and TRBJ2-7; checking the TCRdb D call of TRBD1 is not possible without DNA. This CDR3 region has 11 residues. Per the germline V gene, CDR1 is DFQATT and CDR2 is SNEGSKA (reference sequence).

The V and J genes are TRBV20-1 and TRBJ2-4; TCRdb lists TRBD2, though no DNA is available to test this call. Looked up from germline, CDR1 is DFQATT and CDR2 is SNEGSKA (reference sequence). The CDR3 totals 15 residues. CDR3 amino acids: CSARGGQPNKNIQYF.

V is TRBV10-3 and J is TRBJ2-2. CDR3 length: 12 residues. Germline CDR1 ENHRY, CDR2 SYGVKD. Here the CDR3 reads CASYANTGELFF.

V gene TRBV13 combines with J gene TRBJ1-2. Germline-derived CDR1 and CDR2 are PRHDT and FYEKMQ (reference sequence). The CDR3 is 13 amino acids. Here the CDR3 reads CASSLGQHYGYTF.

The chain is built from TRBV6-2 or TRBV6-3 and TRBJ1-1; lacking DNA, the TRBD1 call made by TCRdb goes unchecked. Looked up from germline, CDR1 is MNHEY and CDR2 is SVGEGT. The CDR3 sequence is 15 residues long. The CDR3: CASSGEGVKNTEAFF.

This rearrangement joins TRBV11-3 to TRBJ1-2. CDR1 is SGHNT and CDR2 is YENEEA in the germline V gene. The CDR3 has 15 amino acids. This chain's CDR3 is CASSLIEGCFYGYTF.

CDR3 loop: CASSLVHEAFF. The rearrangement uses TRBV5-8 and TRBJ1-1. The germline V gene has CDR1 SGHTS and CDR2 YDEGEE. The CDR3 spans 11 residues.

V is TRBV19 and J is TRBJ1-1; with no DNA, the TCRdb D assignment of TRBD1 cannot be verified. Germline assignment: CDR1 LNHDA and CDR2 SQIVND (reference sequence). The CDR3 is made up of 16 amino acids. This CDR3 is CASSPNLDRPNTEAFF.

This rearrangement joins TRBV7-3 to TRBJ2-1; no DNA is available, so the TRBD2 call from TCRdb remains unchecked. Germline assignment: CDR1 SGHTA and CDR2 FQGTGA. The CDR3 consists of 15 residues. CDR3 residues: CASSSTSGLGNEQFF.

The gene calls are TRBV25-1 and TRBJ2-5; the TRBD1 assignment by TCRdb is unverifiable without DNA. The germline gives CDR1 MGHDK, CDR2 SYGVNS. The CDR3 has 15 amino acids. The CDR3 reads CASSEFKWTEETQYF.

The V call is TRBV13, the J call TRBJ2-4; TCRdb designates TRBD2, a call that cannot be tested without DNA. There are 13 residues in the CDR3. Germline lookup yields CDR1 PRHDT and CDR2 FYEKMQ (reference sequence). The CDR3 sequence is CASSPPERDIQYF. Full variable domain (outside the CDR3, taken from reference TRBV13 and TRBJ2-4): AAGVIQSPRHLIKEKRETATLKCYPIPRHDTVYWYQQGPGQDPQFLISFYEKMQSDKGSIPDRFSAQQFSDYHSELNMSSLELGDSALYFCASSPPERDIQYFGAGTRLSVL.

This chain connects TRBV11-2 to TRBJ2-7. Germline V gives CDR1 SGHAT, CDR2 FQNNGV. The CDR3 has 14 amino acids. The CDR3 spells CASSHGTMAYEQYF. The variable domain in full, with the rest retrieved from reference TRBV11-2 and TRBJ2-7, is EAGVAQSPRYKIIEKRQSVAFWCNPISGHATLYWYQQILGQGPKLLIQFQNNGVVDDSQLPKDRFSAERLKGVDSTLKIQPAKLEDSAVYLCASSHGTMAYEQYFGPGTRLTVT.

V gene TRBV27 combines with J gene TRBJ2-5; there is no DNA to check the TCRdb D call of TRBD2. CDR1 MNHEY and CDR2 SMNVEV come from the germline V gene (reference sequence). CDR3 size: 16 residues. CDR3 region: CASSLGLPEDEETQYF.

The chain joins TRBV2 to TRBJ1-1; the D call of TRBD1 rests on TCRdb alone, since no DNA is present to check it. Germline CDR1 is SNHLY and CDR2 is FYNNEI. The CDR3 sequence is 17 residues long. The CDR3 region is CASSGDREGLLNTEAFF.

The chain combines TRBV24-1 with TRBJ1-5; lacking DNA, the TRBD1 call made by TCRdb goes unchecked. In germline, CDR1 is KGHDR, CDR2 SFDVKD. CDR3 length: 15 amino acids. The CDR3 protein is CATSDTTGGNQPQHF.

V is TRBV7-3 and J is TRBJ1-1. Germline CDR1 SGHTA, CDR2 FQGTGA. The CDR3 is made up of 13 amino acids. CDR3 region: CASSPGLGTEAFF.